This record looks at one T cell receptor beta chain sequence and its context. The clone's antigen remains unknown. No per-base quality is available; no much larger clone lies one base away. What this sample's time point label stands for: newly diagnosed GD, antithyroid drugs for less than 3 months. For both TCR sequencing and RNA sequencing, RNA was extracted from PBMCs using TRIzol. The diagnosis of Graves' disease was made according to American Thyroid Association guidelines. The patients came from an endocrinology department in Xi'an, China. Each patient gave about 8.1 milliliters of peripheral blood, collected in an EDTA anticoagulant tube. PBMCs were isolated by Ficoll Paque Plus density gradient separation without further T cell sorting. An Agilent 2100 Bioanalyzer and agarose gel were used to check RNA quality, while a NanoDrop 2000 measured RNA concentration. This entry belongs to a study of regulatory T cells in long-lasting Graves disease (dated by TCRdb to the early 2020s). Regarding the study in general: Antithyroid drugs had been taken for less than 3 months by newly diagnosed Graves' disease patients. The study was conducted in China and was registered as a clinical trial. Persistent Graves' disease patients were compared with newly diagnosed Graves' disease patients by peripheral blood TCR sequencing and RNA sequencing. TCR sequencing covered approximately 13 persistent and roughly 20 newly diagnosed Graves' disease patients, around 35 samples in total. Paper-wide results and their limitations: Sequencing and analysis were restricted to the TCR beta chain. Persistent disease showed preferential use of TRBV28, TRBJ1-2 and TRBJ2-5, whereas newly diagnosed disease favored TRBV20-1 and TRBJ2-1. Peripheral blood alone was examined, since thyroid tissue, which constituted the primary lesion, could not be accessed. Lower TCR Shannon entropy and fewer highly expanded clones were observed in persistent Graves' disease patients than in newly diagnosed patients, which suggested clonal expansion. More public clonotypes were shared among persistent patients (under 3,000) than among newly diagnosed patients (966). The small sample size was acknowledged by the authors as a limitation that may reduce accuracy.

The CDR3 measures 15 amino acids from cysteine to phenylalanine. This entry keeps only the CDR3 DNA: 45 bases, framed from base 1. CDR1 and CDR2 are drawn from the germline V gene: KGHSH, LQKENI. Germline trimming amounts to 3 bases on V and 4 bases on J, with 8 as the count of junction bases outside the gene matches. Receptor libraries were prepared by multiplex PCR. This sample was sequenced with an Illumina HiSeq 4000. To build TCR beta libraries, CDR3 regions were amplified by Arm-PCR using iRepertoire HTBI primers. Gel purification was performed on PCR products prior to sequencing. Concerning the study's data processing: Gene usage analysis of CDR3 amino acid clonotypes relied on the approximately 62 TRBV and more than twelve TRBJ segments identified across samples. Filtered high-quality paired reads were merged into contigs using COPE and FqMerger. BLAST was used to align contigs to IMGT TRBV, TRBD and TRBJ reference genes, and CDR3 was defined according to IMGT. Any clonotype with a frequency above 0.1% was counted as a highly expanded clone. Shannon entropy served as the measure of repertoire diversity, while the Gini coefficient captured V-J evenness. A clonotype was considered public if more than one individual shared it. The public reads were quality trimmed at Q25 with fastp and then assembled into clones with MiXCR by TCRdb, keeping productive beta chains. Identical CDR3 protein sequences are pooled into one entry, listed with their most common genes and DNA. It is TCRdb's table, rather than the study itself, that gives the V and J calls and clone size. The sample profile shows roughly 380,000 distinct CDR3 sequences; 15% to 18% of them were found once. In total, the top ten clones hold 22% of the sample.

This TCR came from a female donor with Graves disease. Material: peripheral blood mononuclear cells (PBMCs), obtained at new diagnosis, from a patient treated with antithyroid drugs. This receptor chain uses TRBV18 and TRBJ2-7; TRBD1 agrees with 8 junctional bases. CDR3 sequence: CASSPQTGDVYEQYF. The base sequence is TGTGCCAGCTCACCCCAGACAGGGGACGTTTACGAGCAGTACTTC.